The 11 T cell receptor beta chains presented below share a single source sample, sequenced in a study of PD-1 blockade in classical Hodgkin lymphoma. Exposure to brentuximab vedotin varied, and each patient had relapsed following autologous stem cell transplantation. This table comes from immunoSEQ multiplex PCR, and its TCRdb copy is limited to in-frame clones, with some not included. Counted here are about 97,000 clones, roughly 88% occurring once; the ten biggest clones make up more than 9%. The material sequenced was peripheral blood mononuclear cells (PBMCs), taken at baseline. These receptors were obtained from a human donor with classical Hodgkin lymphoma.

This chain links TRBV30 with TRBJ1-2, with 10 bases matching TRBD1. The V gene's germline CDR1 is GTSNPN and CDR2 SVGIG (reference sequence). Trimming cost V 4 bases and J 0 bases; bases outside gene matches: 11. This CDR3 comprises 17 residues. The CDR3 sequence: CAWTRKGQGNSNYGYTF. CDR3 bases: TGTGCCTGGACCAGAAAGGGACAGGGGAATTCTAACTATGGCTACACCTTC.

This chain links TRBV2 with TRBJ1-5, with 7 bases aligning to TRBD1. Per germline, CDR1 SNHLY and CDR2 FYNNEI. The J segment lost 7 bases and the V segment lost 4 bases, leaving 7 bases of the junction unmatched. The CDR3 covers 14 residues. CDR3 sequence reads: CASSARGGQQPQHF. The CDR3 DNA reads TGTGCCAGCAGTGCGAGAGGGGGCCAACAGCCCCAGCATTTT.

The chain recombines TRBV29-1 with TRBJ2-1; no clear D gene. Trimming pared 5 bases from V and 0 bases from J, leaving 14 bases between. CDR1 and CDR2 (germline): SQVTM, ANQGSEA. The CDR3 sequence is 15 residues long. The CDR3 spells CSVLGGPSSYNEQFF. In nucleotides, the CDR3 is TGCAGCGTTTTAGGCGGACCAAGCTCCTACAATGAGCAGTTCTTC.

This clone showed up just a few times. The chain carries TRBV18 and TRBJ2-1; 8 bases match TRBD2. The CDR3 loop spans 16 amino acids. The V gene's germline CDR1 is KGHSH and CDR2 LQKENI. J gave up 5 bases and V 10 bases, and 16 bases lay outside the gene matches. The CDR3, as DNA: TGTGCCACCCATTCCTCGGGGGGGAGTAAGGACAATGAGCAGTTCTTC. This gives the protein CATHSSGGSKDNEQFF.

The DNA of the CDR3 is TGTGCCATCAGTGGATCAGCCTACGAGCAGTACTTC. Encoded protein: CAISGSAYEQYF. J is TRBJ2-7 and V is TRBV10-3; the D is unclear. Germline V gene sequence: CDR1 ENHRY, CDR2 SYGVKD. CDR3 length: 12 amino acids. Trimming cost V 4 bases and J 2 bases, with 6 bases left between them.

The CDR3 here is CASSLPQATGTEAFF. In DNA form, the CDR3 reads TGCGCCAGCAGCTTGCCGCAGGCCACCGGCACTGAAGCTTTCTTT. The chain links TRBV5-1 to TRBJ1-1; D is undetermined. Trimming left V 1 base short and J 4 bases short, with 14 bases between. The length of the CDR3 is 15 residues. Germline values: CDR1 SGHRS, CDR2 YFSETQ.

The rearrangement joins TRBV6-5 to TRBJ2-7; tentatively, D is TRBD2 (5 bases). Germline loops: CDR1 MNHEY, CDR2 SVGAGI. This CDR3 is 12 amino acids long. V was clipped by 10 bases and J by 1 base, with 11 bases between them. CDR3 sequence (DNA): TGTGCCACCAGGACGGGGTCCTACGAGCAGTACTTC. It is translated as CATRTGSYEQYF.

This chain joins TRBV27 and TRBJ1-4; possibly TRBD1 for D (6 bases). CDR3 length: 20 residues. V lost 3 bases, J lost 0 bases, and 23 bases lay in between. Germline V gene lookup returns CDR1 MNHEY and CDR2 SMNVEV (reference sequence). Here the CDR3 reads CASSLAGVDSTVATNEKLFF. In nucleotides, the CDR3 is TGTGCCAGCAGTTTGGCGGGGGTGGACAGTACAGTTGCAACTAATGAAAAACTGTTTTTT.

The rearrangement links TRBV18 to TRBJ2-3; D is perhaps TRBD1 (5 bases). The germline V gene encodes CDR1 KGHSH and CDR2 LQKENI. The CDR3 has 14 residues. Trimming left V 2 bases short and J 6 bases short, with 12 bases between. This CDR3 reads CASSPRGSVDTQYF. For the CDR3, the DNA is TGTGCCAGCTCACCAAGGGGCTCTGTGGATACGCAGTATTTT.

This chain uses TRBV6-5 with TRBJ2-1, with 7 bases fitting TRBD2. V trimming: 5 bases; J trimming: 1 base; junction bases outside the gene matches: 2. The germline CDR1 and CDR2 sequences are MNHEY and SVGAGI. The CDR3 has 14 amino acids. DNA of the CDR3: TGTGCCAGCAGTGGACTAGGATCCTACAATGAGCAGTTCTTC. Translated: CASSGLGSYNEQFF.

Here the CDR3 reads CASSQGQGLSEQYF. In nucleotides, the CDR3 is TGCGCCAGCAGCCAGGGACAGGGGTTATCCGAGCAGTACTTC. V usage is TRBV4-1 and J usage is TRBJ2-7; 10 bases agree with TRBD1. The CDR3 totals 14 residues. V dropped 3 bases and J dropped 6; count of bases not matched to a gene: 5. CDR1 MGHRA and CDR2 YSYEKL come from the germline V gene.